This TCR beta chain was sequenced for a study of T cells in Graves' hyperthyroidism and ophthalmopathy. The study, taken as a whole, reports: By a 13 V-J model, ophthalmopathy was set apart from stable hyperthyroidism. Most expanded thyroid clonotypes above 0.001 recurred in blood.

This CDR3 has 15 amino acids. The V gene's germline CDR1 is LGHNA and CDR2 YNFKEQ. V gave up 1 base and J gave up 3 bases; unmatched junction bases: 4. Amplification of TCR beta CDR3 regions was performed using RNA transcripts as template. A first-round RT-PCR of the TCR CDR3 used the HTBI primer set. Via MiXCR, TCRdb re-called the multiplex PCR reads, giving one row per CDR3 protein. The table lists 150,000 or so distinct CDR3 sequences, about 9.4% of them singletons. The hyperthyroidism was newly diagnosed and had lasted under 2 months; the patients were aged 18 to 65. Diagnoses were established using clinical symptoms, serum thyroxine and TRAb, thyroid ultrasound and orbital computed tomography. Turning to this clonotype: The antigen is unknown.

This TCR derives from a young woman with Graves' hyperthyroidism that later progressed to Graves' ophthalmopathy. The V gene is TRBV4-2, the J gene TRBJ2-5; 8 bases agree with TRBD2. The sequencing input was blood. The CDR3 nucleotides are TGTGCCAGCAGCCAAGGGTGGGGACTAGAAGAGACCCAGTACTTC. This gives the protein CASSQGWGLEETQYF.